The present T cell receptor (beta chain) was sequenced within a study of CD8+ T cells in alopecia areata. On the study more broadly: Tofacitinib administration to treated patients was oral, at 5 to 10 mg twice daily. A 6-month period off drug followed tofacitinib, which lasted 6 to 18 months.

General study results and limits: Among the top 100, expanded CD8+ clones were significantly decreased by tofacitinib, as was scalp clonality.

There are 15 residues in the CDR3. The germline V gene encodes CDR1 LNHDA and CDR2 SQIVND (reference sequence). J gave up 1 base and V 9 bases, and 9 bases lay outside the gene matches. In each case, RNA was isolated and then reverse transcribed into cDNA as the sequencing template. The table came from immunoSEQ multiplex PCR; TCRdb's copy has only in-frame clones and leaves some out. The table includes around 190,000 clones, roughly 60% detected once. Treatment indicated: oral pan-JAK inhibitor, 5-10 mg twice daily. Alopecia areata patients had lesional scalp punch biopsies and peripheral blood taken from them. With regard to this clone: As yet, its antigen is unknown.

The chain links TRBV19 to TRBJ2-3, with 8 bases aligning to TRBD2. This clonotype originated in a human donor with alopecia areata. The specimen was CD4+ T cells sorted from blood, collected at week 24, from a patient treated with tofacitinib. CDR3 DNA: TGTGCCAGCTCCTCGGGAGGGATTGGCACAGATACGCAGTATTTT. Its translation: CASSSGGIGTDTQYF.